The T cell receptor (beta chain) under discussion was sequenced for a study of radiation and T cells in renal cell carcinoma. Study-wide context: Nephrectomy followed 15 Gy stereotactic body radiation by 4 weeks. Study observations and caveats: From baseline, blood top tumor clonotypes peaked at 2 weeks post-radiation.

Time point given: baseline pretreatment blood. Treatment meaning: 15 Gy SBRT to primary tumor, nephrectomy 4 weeks later. The tumor was a clear cell renal cell carcinoma. Comment on this clone: What it binds is unknown.

V gave up 3 bases and J gave up 8 bases, with 17 bases separating them. This CDR3 has 15 amino acids. CDR1 is SGHDT, CDR2 YYEEEE, per germline. Assay used: immunoSEQ multiplex PCR; TCRdb lists only in-frame clones, some missing. The table has 40,000 to 60,000 clones, approximately 80% seen once. This chain connects TRBV5-6 to TRBJ1-4; D call uncertain. This sequence was found in a woman in her seventies with renal cell carcinoma. The starting material was blood, obtained from a patient whose treatment included radiotherapy and nephrectomy. CDR3 region: CASSSRAGLSEKLFF. CDR3 nucleotide sequence: TGTGCCAGCAGCTCCCGGGCGGGCTTAAGCGAAAAACTGTTTTTT. Drawing the rest from reference TRBV5-6 and TRBJ1-4, the complete variable domain is DAGVTQSPTHLIKTRGQQVTLRCSPKSGHDTVSWYQQALGQGPQFIFQYYEEEERQRGNFPDRFSGHQFPNYSSELNVNALLLGDSALYLCASSSRAGLSEKLFFGSGTQLSVL.